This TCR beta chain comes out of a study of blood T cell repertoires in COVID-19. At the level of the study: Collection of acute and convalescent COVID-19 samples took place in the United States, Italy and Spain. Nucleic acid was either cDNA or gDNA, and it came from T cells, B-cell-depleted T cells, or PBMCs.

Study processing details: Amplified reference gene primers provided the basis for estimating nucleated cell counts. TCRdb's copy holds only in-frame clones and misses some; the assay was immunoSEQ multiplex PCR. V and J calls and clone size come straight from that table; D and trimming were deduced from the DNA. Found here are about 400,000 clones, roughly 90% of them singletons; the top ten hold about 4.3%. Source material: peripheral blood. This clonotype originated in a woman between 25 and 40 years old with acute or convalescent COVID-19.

DNA for the CDR3: TGTGCCAGCAGCCTAGAAGGGGTAGTCCACGAGCAGTACTTC. Residues: CASSLEGVVHEQYF. This rearrangement joins TRBV7-9 to TRBJ2-7, with a tentative D call TRBD1 (5 bases). Trimming shortened V by 5 bases and J by 5 bases, and 16 bases separated the two germline ends. The CDR3 runs 14 residues. Germline V CDR1 and CDR2: SEHNR, FQNEAQ (reference sequence). The full variable domain, completed using reference TRBV7-9 and TRBJ2-7, is DTGVSQNPRHKITKRGQNVTFRCDPISEHNRLYWYRQTLGQGPEFLTYFQNEAQLEKSRLLSDRFSAERPKGSFSTLEIQRTEQGDSAMYLCASSLEGVVHEQYFGPGTRLTVT.